The 9 T cell receptor beta chains below all came from one sample that was sequenced in a study of identical twins. TCRdb analysed the 5' RACE reads with MiXCR anew, one entry per CDR3 protein. Of about 690,000 distinct CDR3 sequences in the sample, 21% were seen once. In addition, the sample was reused for a study of T cells expressing NK-cell markers.

Sample: PBMCs. Receptors were obtained from a woman under 30 in good health.

This clonotype turned up a few times. The chain combines TRBV19 with TRBJ1-2; no clear D. In germline, CDR1 is LNHDA, CDR2 SQIVND (reference sequence). Trimming removed 0 bases from V and 4 bases from J, with 6 bases in between. The CDR3 loop spans 13 amino acids. The CDR3 nucleotides read TGTGCCAGTAGTATAGAGACCTTCTATGGCTACACCTTC. Protein product: CASSIETFYGYTF.

This clonotype was counted a few times. An end of the junction differs from the germline gene, which may be a read error. The chain links TRBV7-7 to TRBJ2-7; 8 bases agree with TRBD2. This CDR3 comprises 11 residues. Germline assignment: CDR1 SSHAT and CDR2 FNYEAQ (reference sequence). The CDR3 loop is CASVRAGANHF. CDR3 nucleotides: TGTGCCAGCGTTCGAGCGGGAGCCAACCACTTC.

The chain carries TRBV7-9 and TRBJ2-5, with 7 bases matching TRBD2. The germline CDR1 and CDR2 sequences are SEHNR and FQNEAQ (reference sequence). J was trimmed by 2 bases and V by 8 bases; bases with no gene match: 5. The CDR3 has 13 amino acids. The DNA for the CDR3 is TGTGCCAGCGGATTACTAGCGCAAGAGACCCAGTACTTC. Amino acids: CASGLLAQETQYF.

This chain connects TRBV5-1 to TRBJ2-5; a possible D gene is TRBD2 (7 bases). The V end was cut by 4 bases, the J end by 4 bases, with 20 bases between. The CDR3 is 16 amino acids. The germline V gene has CDR1 SGHRS and CDR2 YFSETQ. The CDR3 loop is CASSDWGGAVGETQYF. CDR3 coding DNA: TGCGCCAGCAGCGACTGGGGGGGGGCCGTCGGAGAGACCCAGTACTTC.

Written as DNA, the CDR3 is TGCGCCAGTGGAAAGGGACTGAACACCGGGGAGCTGTTTTTT. Protein sequence: CASGKGLNTGELFF. The V gene is TRBV5-1, the J gene TRBJ2-2; perhaps TRBD2 as D (6 bases). With 8 bases removed from V and 1 base from J, the gap between germline ends came to 12 bases. The CDR3 has 14 amino acids. CDR1 is SGHRS, CDR2 YFSETQ, per germline. Using reference TRBV5-1 and TRBJ2-2 for the parts outside the CDR3, the full variable domain is KAGVTQTPRYLIKTRGQQVTLSCSPISGHRSVSWYQQTPGQGLQFLFEYFSETQRNKGNFPGRFSGRQFSNSRSEMNVSTLELGDSALYLCASGKGLNTGELFFGEGSRLTVL.

For this clonotype: Since a much larger clone is just one base distant, this may be a read error. V usage is TRBV12-3 or TRBV12-4 and J usage is TRBJ1-1; D is uncertain. The CDR3 totals 11 residues. V lost 7 bases and J 3 bases, leaving 6 bases between the germline ends. CDR3 sequence reads: CASTQDTEAFF. CDR3 nucleotides: TGTGCCAGCACCCAAGACACTGAAGCTTTCTTT.

The chain links TRBV10-2 to TRBJ2-7, with TRBD1 matching over 7 bases. This CDR3 comprises 14 residues. CDR1 is WSHSY and CDR2 is SAAADI in the germline V gene. Trimming cost V 3 bases and J 3 bases; bases outside gene matches: 5. CDR3 in amino acids: CASSEAGGRYEQYF. The CDR3 nucleotides are TGCGCCAGCAGTGAAGCAGGGGGTCGCTACGAGCAGTACTTC.

This clonotype has just one count. The chain is built from TRBV10-3 and TRBJ2-7; D is perhaps TRBD2 (7 bases). Germline CDR1 is ENHRY and CDR2 is SYGVKD. The CDR3 consists of 16 residues. Deletions cut 5 bases from V and 4 bases from J, with 21 bases between. Here the CDR3 DNA reads TGTGCCATCAGTACAGGGTCAGCGGGGTCCGTTTACGAGCAGTACTTC. It encodes CAISTGSAGSVYEQYF.

The V and J genes are TRBV11-1 and TRBJ2-5; TRBD1 or TRBD2 may be the D gene (5 bases each). Trimming pared 5 bases from V and 1 base from J, leaving 11 bases between. Germline CDR1 SGHAT, CDR2 FQDESV (reference sequence). This CDR3 region has 14 residues. For the CDR3, the DNA is TGTGCCAGCAGCATCAGAGGGACCCAAGAGACCCAGTACTTC. Amino acids: CASSIRGTQETQYF.